The 3 T cell receptor beta chains reported below all come from one sample, sequenced in a study of cytomegalovirus exposure and HLA in healthy donors. Primers: 60 Vbeta forward and 13 Jbeta reverse. Sequencing was performed with immunoSEQ multiplex PCR; in TCRdb, only in-frame clones are kept and a portion is missing. The sample has approximately 100,000 clones; around 79% are singletons. The sequenced sample was PBMCs. The receptor set was obtained from a woman aged 40 to 49 in good health and CMV-seronegative.

The chain links TRBV10-1 to TRBJ2-1; maybe TRBD2 (5 bases). In germline, CDR1 is WNHNN, CDR2 SYGVQD (reference sequence). CDR3 length: 13 residues. Deletions cut 7 bases from V and 10 bases from J, with 17 bases between. The DNA of the CDR3 is TGCGCCAGCACCGTGGACTCCCCTGAAGAGCAGTTCTTC. Translated, it gives CASTVDSPEEQFF.

The chain carries TRBV30 and TRBJ1-6, with 7 positions matching TRBD1. The CDR3 is 15 amino acids. V shed 0 bases and J 11 bases; nucleotides not matched to a gene: 10. Looked up from germline, CDR1 is GTSNPN and CDR2 is SVGIG (reference sequence). The CDR3 region is CAWSVQGQTPTPLHF. The CDR3 region has the DNA TGTGCCTGGAGTGTACAGGGGCAGACCCCGACACCCCTCCACTTT. Supplemented by reference TRBV30 and TRBJ1-6, the full variable domain reads SQTIHQWPATLVQPVGSPLSLECTVEGTSNPNLYWYRQAAGRGLQLLFYSVGIGQISSEVPQNLSASRPQDRQFILSSKKLLLSDSGFYLCAWSVQGQTPTPLHFGNGTRLTVT.

V and J are TRBV5-8 and TRBJ1-1; TRBD1 might be the D (6 bases). Germline V gives CDR1 SGHTS, CDR2 YDEGEE. This CDR3 region has 14 residues. V gave up 2 bases and J gave up 5 bases, with 13 bases separating them. This CDR3 is CASSLSGGWTEAFF. CDR3 in DNA: TGTGCCAGCAGCTTATCGGGGGGCTGGACTGAAGCTTTCTTT.